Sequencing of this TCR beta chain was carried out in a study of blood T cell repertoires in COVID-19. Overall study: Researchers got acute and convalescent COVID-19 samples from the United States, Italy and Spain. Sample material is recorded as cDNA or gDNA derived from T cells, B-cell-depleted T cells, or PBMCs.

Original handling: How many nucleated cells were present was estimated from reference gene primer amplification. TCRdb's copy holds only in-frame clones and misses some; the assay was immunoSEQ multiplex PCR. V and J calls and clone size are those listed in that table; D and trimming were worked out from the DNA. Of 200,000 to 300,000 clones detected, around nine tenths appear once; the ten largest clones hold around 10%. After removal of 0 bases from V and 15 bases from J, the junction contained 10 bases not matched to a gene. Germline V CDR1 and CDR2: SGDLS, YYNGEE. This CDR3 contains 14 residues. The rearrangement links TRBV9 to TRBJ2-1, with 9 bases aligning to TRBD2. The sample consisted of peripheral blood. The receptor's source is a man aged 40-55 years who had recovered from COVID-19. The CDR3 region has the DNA TGTGCCAGCAGCGTAGGTCTAGCGGGACCCAGGGTGTTCTTC. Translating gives CASSVGLAGPRVFF. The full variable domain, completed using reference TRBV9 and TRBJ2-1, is DSGVTQTPKHLITATGQRVTLRCSPRSGDLSVYWYQQSLDQGLQFLIQYYNGEERAKGNILERFSAQQFPDLHSELNLSSLELGDSALYFCASSVGLAGPRVFFGPGTRLTVL.